The rows below give T cell receptor beta chains drawn from one sample of a study of blood T cells in healthy people across ages. TCRdb re-called the 5' RACE reads through MiXCR, storing one row per CDR3 protein. The sample has 1.6 million or so distinct CDR3 sequences, roughly a third seen once. Sequencing input: blood. The source of these receptors is a woman aged 30 to 39 in good health. CDR3s include the opening cysteine and the closing phenylalanine or tryptophan. D genes are given only for firm matches. The size entry is marked missing in some rows and otherwise reads once, few, many or a size class.

>TRBJ2-7|-|TRBV28|once
CASNVGQPGGYEQYF
TGTGCCAGCAACGTAGGACAGCCCGGGGGCTACGAGCAGTACTTC
>TRBJ1-2|-|TRBV3-1|few
CASSHHLLADYGYTF
TGTGCCAGCAGCCACCATTTACTTGCGGACTATGGCTACACCTTC
>TRBJ2-7|TRBD1|TRBV11-2|-
CASRPSGQGAYEQYF
TGTGCCAGCAGACCATCGGGACAGGGGGCGTACGAGCAGTACTTC
>TRBJ1-6|-|TRBV10-3|few
CAISAADGTKGSSPLHF
TGTGCCATCAGTGCGGCGGACGGGACAAAAGGCAGTTCACCCCTCCACTTT
>TRBJ2-4|-|TRBV13|-
CASSLGELGRAKNIQYF
TGTGCCAGCAGCTTAGGCGAATTGGGACGGGCGAAAAACATTCAGTACTTC
>TRBJ1-6|-|TRBV4-1|-
CASSVLNEGPTTYNSPLHF
TGCGCCAGCAGCGTACTGAATGAAGGCCCCACGACGTATAATTCACCCCTCCACTTT
>TRBJ2-2|TRBD1|TRBV6-1|-
CASNDRGRELFF
TGTGCCAGCAACGACAGGGGAAGGGAGCTGTTTTTT
>TRBJ2-2|TRBD1|TRBV7-3|many
CASSPQGGTAYTGELFF
TGTGCCAGCAGTCCCCAGGGTGGGACAGCCTACACCGGGGAGCTGTTTTTT
>TRBJ2-3|TRBD2|TRBV28|-
CASIQWASGSTDTQYF
TGTGCCAGCATCCAATGGGCTAGCGGAAGCACAGATACGCAGTATTTT
>TRBJ2-1|TRBD2|TRBV28|few
CASSFSGTKYNEQFF
TGTGCCAGCAGCTTTAGCGGGACTAAGTACAATGAGCAGTTCTTC
>TRBJ2-1|TRBD1|TRBV7-2|-
CASSWGGTGGNEQFF
TGTGCCAGCAGCTGGGGGGGGACAGGGGGCAATGAGCAGTTCTTC
>TRBJ2-4|TRBD2|TRBV28|-
CASSERTSGAKNIQYF
TGTGCCAGCAGTGAGCGGACTAGCGGGGCCAAAAACATTCAGTACTTC
>TRBJ2-3|-|TRBV3-1|-
CASGHSRLDTQYF
TGTGCCAGCGGCCACTCGCGGTTAGATACGCAGTATTTT
>TRBJ2-5|-|TRBV29-1|many
CSVETGSDVPYF
TGCAGCGTTGAAACAGGGTCCGACGTGCCGTACTTC
>TRBJ2-1|-|TRBV30|-
CAWSVGRTRGSYNEQFF
TGTGCCTGGAGTGTAGGGCGTACTAGGGGCTCTTACAATGAGCAGTTCTTC
>TRBJ1-2|TRBD1|TRBV12-3/TRBV12-4|-
CASSLPTGEGMGYTF
TGTGCCAGCAGTTTACCCACAGGGGAGGGTATGGGCTACACCTTC
>TRBJ2-3|TRBD2|TRBV12-3/TRBV12-4|-
CASSSWTSVRTDTQYF
TGTGCCAGCAGTTCATGGACTAGCGTCCGCACAGATACGCAGTATTTT
>TRBJ1-6|-|TRBV2|-
CASSDGGGDNSPLHF
TGTGCCAGCAGTGACGGGGGTGGGGATAATTCACCCCTCCACTTT
>TRBJ2-6|-|TRBV20-1|-
CSATARGSGANVLTF
TGCAGTGCTACCGCCCGGGGGTCTGGGGCCAACGTCCTGACTTTC
>TRBJ2-1|-|TRBV2|few
CASSVLGVEQFF
TGTGCCAGCAGTGTTTTAGGGGTTGAGCAGTTCTTC
>TRBJ2-1|TRBD2|TRBV5-1|-
CASSSPSNGRASYNEQFF
TGCGCCAGCAGCTCCCCTTCAAACGGGAGGGCCTCCTACAATGAGCAGTTCTTC
>TRBJ2-1|TRBD2|TRBV7-9|-
CASSSPVGGSSYNEQFF
TGTGCCAGCAGCTCCCCGGTCGGGGGGAGCTCCTACAATGAGCAGTTCTTC
>TRBJ2-7|-|TRBV5-5|-
CASSFQGTHEQYF
TGTGCCAGCAGCTTTCAGGGTACCCACGAGCAGTACTTC
>TRBJ2-1|-|TRBV7-2|few
CASSSDTRTSSYNEQFF
TGTGCCAGCAGCTCCGACACCAGGACCAGCTCCTACAATGAGCAGTTCTTC
>TRBJ1-1|-|TRBV29-1|-
CSVLGNTEAFF
TGCAGCGTTTTGGGAAACACTGAAGCTTTCTTT
>TRBJ2-1|TRBD2|TRBV13|few
CASSSETSGGRNEQFF
TGTGCCAGCAGCTCTGAGACTAGCGGGGGGAGGAATGAGCAGTTCTTC
>TRBJ2-5|-|TRBV28|-
CASSTPAETQYF
TGTGCCAGCAGTACCCCGGCGGAGACCCAGTACTTC
>TRBJ2-6|TRBD1|TRBV6-1|-
CASRNLTGAGANALTF
TGTGCCAGCAGGAACCTGACAGGGGCCGGGGCCAACGCCCTGACTTTC
>TRBJ2-3|TRBD1|TRBV7-6|many
CASSFEGAMDTQYF
TGTGCCAGCAGCTTTGAGGGGGCAATGGATACGCAGTATTTT
>TRBJ2-7|TRBD2|TRBV4-2|many
CASSQGTSGGTSFYEQYF
TGTGCCAGCAGCCAAGGGACTAGCGGGGGGACCTCCTTCTACGAGCAGTACTTC
>TRBJ2-5|-|TRBV3-1|many
CASSQDQGGPETQYF
TGTGCCAGCAGCCAAGATCAAGGAGGTCCAGAGACCCAGTACTTC